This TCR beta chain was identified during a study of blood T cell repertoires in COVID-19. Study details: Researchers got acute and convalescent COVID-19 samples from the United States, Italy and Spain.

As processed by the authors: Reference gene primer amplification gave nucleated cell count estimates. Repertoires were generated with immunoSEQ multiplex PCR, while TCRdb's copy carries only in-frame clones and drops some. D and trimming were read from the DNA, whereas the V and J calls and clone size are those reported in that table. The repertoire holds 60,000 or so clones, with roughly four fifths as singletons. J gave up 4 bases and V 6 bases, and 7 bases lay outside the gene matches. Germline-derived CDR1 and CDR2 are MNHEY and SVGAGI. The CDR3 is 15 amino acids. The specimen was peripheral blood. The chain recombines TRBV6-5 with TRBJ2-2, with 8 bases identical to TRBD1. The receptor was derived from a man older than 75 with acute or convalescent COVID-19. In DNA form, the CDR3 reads TGTGCCAGCAGGCTGGGGGACAGGCGCACCGGGGAGCTGTTTTTT. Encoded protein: CASRLGDRRTGELFF.